This TCR beta chain emerged from a study of immune heterogeneity within non-small cell lung tumors (dated by TCRdb to 2016 to 2019). Context from the whole study: Histology comprised several squamous cell carcinomas, 9 to 11 non-squamous carcinomas and 1 tumor not otherwise specified. Whole-exome sequencing, RNA-seq and TCR beta repertoire sequencing were combined for multiple spatially distinct regions from each NSCLC tumor so that intratumoral immune heterogeneity could be examined. Transcriptome data were available for just about 40 loci from about a dozen patients, whereas TCR repertoire analysis spanned 60 or so tumor loci from fewer than 17 patients. Binding of neoantigens to the HLA alleles of each patient was predicted with netMHCpan-3.0 for mutant peptides of 8 to 11 amino acids. Summary of the overall study and its limitations: Local T-cell repertoire clonality showed a statistically significant but moderate positive correlation with local tumor mutational burden (R approximately 0.34). High-frequency TCR beta clonotypes were largely distinct between individual patients. Within a patient, the same dominant CDR3B clonotypes appeared at multiple loci, but different tumor locations also contained unique high-frequency clones.

The TCR template was genomic DNA extracted from bulk tumor tissue, and roughly 600 ng of gDNA was amplified for each sample. During surgery, multiple biopsies were taken from each primary tumor, with sampling sites spaced as far apart as possible within the tumor mass. The study cohort was described as untreated and was composed of newly diagnosed NSCLC cases undergoing curative surgery. The donors were over 12 patients with newly diagnosed non-small cell lung cancer who were having surgery with curative intent. Two independent pathologists examined the resected tumor masses. Only high-quality DNA and RNA samples were carried forward to sequencing. CDR1 MNHEY and CDR2 SMNVEV were looked up in the germline V gene (reference sequence). After removal of 5 bases from V and 7 bases from J, the junction retains 8 bases not matched to a gene. The CDR3 measures 15 amino acids from cysteine to phenylalanine. Just CDR3 DNA is preserved here, 45 bases in frame from base 1.

Judged by its sample share, this clonotype qualifies as medium-sized (0.01 to 0.1%). The specificity of this receptor is unknown. No much larger clone is present one base from it, and per-base qualities are unavailable. The TCR beta CDR3 region was amplified with a multiplex PCR system whose first round of approximately 10 cycles used 32 V-gene forward primers and 13 J-gene reverse primers. The first PCR round was done with a QIAGEN Multiplex PCR Kit, and the primer sequences were filed in Chinese patent CN105087789A. Illumina universal primers were attached in a second round of PCR run with the Phusion High-Fidelity PCR Kit. Sequencing of the TCR libraries was done on the Illumina HiSeq X Ten platform in paired-end mode with a 151 bp read length. On the authors' methods: Reads without multiplex PCR primers were removed using Cutadapt, read pairs were merged using PEAR, and CDR3 regions were called using MiXCR with default settings. Repertoire diversity was assessed by Shannon entropy, and clonality was calculated as one minus the Shannon entropy divided by the ln of the count of productive unique sequences. A clonotype counted as a dominant or high-frequency T-cell clone when its frequency was 0.5% or higher. TCRdb cleaned the public reads at Q25 with fastp, built clones with MiXCR and kept in-frame beta chains. CDR3 protein sequences are deduplicated, and each keeps its most common genes and DNA. The V and J calls reflect TCRdb's pipeline rather than the authors' work. A total of nearly 15,000 distinct CDR3 sequences appear in this sample, more than 30% of them only once. The leading ten clones occupy approximately 16% of the sample.

This receptor was taken from a woman aged 45-59 years with non-small cell lung cancer. Sequenced material: lung tumor tissue. The rearrangement combines TRBV27 with TRBJ2-7, and TRBD2 matches 13 of the central bases. The DNA is TGTGCCAGCAGTCCCGGACTAGCGGGGGTGGGGGAGCAGTACTTC. Its translation reads: CASSPGLAGVGEQYF.